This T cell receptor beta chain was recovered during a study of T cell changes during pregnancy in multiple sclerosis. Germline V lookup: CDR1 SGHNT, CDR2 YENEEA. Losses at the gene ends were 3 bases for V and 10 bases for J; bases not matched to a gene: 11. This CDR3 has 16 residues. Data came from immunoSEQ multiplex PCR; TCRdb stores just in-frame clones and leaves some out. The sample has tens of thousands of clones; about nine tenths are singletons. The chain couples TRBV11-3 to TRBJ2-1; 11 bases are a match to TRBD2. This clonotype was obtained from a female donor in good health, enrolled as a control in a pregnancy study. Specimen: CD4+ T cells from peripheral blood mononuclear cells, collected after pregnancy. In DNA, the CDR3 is TGTGCCAGCAGCTTTGGTGGTACTAGCGGGAGCGGAGAGCAGTTCTTC. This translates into CASSFGGTSGSGEQFF.